This record concerns one T cell receptor beta chain sequence. Its antigen is not known. This sample was taken from a study of beta chain features in type 1 diabetes. About the study: Comparable age, gender and cell yields were observed in patients relative to healthy donors. All samples combined gave about 100 million sorted cells for examination.

Expressed TCRB transcripts were sequenced, since all the RNA that had been isolated was reverse transcribed. Produced via immunoSEQ multiplex PCR; TCRdb's table is partial and in-frame only. The profile covers 130,000 or so clones, with over 15% appearing a single time and about 2.1% taken by the ten largest. Study-level findings and limits: Significant though moderate, a shortening of TCRB CDR3s appeared in all four CD4+ subsets of Type 1 diabetes patients.

Sorting produced populations that all topped 95% purity. The source is a man aged 25 to 40 with type 1 diabetes. Sequencing used central memory CD4+ T cells from blood.

Here the CDR3 reads CAWSVIPPPNTRQYF. The CDR3 region has the DNA TGTGCCTGGAGTGTAATCCCCCCACCAAATACGAGGCAGTACTTC. The chain recombines TRBV30 with TRBJ2-7; no clear D. This CDR3 has 15 amino acids. The V gene lost 0 bases and the J gene lost 9 bases, with 21 bases spanning the gap. Germline-derived CDR1 and CDR2 are GTSNPN and SVGIG (reference sequence).